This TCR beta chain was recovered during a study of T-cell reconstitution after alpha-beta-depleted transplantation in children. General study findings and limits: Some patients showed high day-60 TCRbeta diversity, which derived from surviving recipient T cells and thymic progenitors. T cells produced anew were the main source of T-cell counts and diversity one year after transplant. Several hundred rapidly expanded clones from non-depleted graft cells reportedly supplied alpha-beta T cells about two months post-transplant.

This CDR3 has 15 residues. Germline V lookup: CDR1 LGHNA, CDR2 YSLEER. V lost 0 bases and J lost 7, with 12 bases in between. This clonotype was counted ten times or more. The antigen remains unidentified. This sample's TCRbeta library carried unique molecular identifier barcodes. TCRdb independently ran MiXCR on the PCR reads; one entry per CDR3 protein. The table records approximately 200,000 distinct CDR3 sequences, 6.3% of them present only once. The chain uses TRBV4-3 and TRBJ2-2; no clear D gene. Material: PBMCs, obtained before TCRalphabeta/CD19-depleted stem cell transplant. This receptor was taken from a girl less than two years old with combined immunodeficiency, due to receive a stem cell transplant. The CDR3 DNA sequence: TGCGCCAGCAGCCAAGAGACCTTGGGAAGCGGGGAGCTGTTTTTT. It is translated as CASSQETLGSGELFF.